This T cell receptor beta chain was documented in a study of vaccination effects on CD4 cells after COVID-19. Looking at the study overall: Either the BNT162b2 or mRNA-1273 vaccine was given to participants in two doses. Findings and caveats of the study: Clones of infection and vaccine origin contracted markedly late after vaccination.

Before sequencing, viral peptide pools were used by the ViraFEST assay to expand antigen-specific CD4+ T cells. At the end of 9 to 11 days of culture, CD4+ T cells were isolated. About 2.2 million PBMC per well were cultured with around 10 IU/ml IL-2 and 7.5 to 10 ug/ml peptides. Days 3 and 7 were when half the medium was replaced with IL-2 medium. This clone occurred once. Its antigen remains unidentified. Assay: immunoSEQ multiplex PCR; the TCRdb copy retains only in-frame clones and omits some. The sample holds approximately 22,000 clones; over 70% are singletons and the top ten take 10% to 15%. The CDR3 runs to 12 residues. V trimming: 5 bases; J trimming: 5 bases; junction bases outside the gene matches: 3. Germline lookup yields CDR1 SGHNT and CDR2 YYREEE (reference sequence).

The clonotype originates from a human donor who received a COVID-19 vaccine. Sequencing was performed on CD4+ T cells from PBMCs cultured with HCoV-229E spike peptides, taken before COVID-19 vaccination. The chain links TRBV5-4 to TRBJ2-5; TRBD1 agrees at 7 bases. The CDR3 protein is CASRSRGETQYF. The DNA for the CDR3 is TGTGCCAGCAGGTCCAGGGGGGAGACCCAGTACTTC.